Listed below are T cell receptor beta chains from one sample, sequenced in a study of blood T cell repertoires in COVID-19. Profiled with immunoSEQ multiplex PCR; TCRdb holds only in-frame clones, not every one. The repertoire holds roughly 48,000 clones, over 85% seen once, with around 1% in the top ten. Sequencing was carried out using peripheral blood. The source of these receptors is a man between 60 and 75 years old with COVID-19, enrolled during active disease. CDR3s include the opening cysteine and the closing phenylalanine or tryptophan. The D gene is left open where the match is weak. Not all rows give a size; the values are once, few, many and, for expanded clones, a class.

d_call | clone_size | j_call | v_call | cdr3_aa | cdr3_nt
. | . | TRBJ2-3 | TRBV7-9 | CSTGEGRTDTQYF | TGTTCCACAGGGGAGGGCCGCACAGATACGCAGTATTTT
TRBD2 | . | TRBJ2-7 | TRBV27 | CASSPQLAGRTYEQYF | TGTGCCAGCAGTCCCCAACTAGCGGGTAGAACCTACGAGCAGTACTTC
TRBD2 | . | TRBJ2-1 | TRBV27 | CASSLGTSGAYNEQFF | TGTGCCAGCAGTTTGGGGACTAGCGGAGCTTACAATGAGCAGTTCTTC
TRBD2 | . | TRBJ2-1 | TRBV7-3 | CASSLNSLAGGPGEQFF | TGTGCCAGCAGCTTAAACTCCCTTGCGGGAGGGCCCGGTGAGCAGTTCTTC
. | . | TRBJ1-4 | TRBV5-6 | CASSFSGINEKLFF | TGTGCCAGCAGCTTTTCGGGGATTAATGAAAAACTGTTTTTT
. | . | TRBJ2-7 | TRBV7-2 | CASSLFGPRYEQYF | TGTGCCAGCAGCTTATTTGGGCCGCGCTACGAGCAGTACTTC
. | . | TRBJ2-1 | TRBV29-1 | CSADDSSYNEQFF | TGCAGCGCCGATGACAGCTCCTACAATGAGCAGTTCTTC
TRBD1 | once | TRBJ2-1 | TRBV7-2 | CASSRPGTGGNEQFF | TGTGCCAGCAGCCGTCCCGGGACAGGGGGCAATGAGCAGTTCTTC
TRBD1 | . | TRBJ2-6 | TRBV3-1/TRBV3-2 | CASSQTVPGQGTGANVLTF | TGTGCCAGCAGCCAGACTGTCCCGGGACAGGGGACCGGGGCCAACGTCCTGACTTTC
TRBD1 | . | TRBJ1-1 | TRBV27 | CASQGTGALAGGAFF | TGTGCCAGCCAAGGGACAGGGGCTCTAGCCGGGGGAGCTTTCTTT
. | . | TRBJ2-7 | TRBV14 | CASSPVPSYEQYF | TGTGCCAGCAGCCCTGTCCCCTCCTACGAGCAGTACTTC
. | . | TRBJ1-1 | TRBV7-8 | CASSLPGGGTEAFF | TGTGCCAGCAGCTTACCGGGGGGCGGGACTGAAGCTTTCTTT
. | . | TRBJ1-4 | TRBV15 | CATSGRSNEKLFF | TGTGCCACCAGCGGCAGGTCTAATGAAAAACTGTTTTTT
TRBD1 | once | TRBJ2-7 | TRBV5-1 | CASSLAPGQPYEQYF | TGCGCCAGCAGCTTGGCCCCGGGACAGCCCTACGAGCAGTACTTC
TRBD1 | . | TRBJ2-7 | TRBV25-1 | CARGPGQGELSLTYEQYF | TGTGCCAGAGGGCCGGGACAGGGGGAATTGTCCCTAACCTACGAGCAGTACTTC
TRBD1 | . | TRBJ1-1 | TRBV12-5 | CASSQGQLSEAFF | TGTGCTAGTTCTCAGGGACAGCTTAGTGAAGCTTTCTTT
. | . | TRBJ2-7 | TRBV3-1/TRBV3-2 | CASSHTGTGYEQYF | TGTGCCAGCAGCCATACGGGGACTGGCTACGAGCAGTACTTC
TRBD1 | . | TRBJ1-1 | TRBV5-5 | CASSWGQGAMTYTEAFF | TGTGCCAGCAGCTGGGGACAGGGGGCAATGACGTACACTGAAGCTTTCTTT
. | . | TRBJ1-1 | TRBV5-8 | CASSLLATEAFF | TGTGCCAGCAGCTTGTTAGCCACTGAAGCTTTCTTT
. | . | TRBJ2-4 | TRBV7-9 | CASSLRGGPKNIQYF | TGTGCCAGCAGCTTAAGGGGGGGACCCAAAAACATTCAGTACTTC
TRBD1 | . | TRBJ2-3 | TRBV14 | CASSQNRGTDTQYF | TGTGCCAGCAGCCAGAACAGGGGGACAGATACGCAGTATTTT
. | . | TRBJ1-1 | TRBV5-1 | CASSLVGLAGDTEAFF | TGCGCCAGCAGCTTGGTGGGGCTGGCAGGCGATACTGAAGCTTTCTTT
TRBD1 | . | TRBJ2-1 | TRBV4-3 | CASSPRFMTGGNEQFF | TGCGCCAGCAGCCCACGATTCATGACAGGGGGGAATGAGCAGTTCTTC
. | . | TRBJ1-1 | TRBV10-1 | CASSEAGNTEAFF | TGCGCCAGCAGTGAGGCCGGGAACACTGAAGCTTTCTTT
. | . | TRBJ2-1 | TRBV2 | CASTETRSYSEQFF | TGTGCCAGCACGGAGACTAGGTCTTACAGTGAGCAGTTCTTC
. | . | TRBJ2-7 | TRBV19 | CASSTSLDSYEQYF | TGTGCCAGTAGTACCTCCCTGGACAGCTACGAGCAGTACTTC
TRBD2 | . | TRBJ2-1 | TRBV7-3 | CASSLTGRIGSGRWDNEQFF | TGTGCCAGCAGCTTAACTGGGCGAATTGGTAGCGGGAGATGGGACAATGAGCAGTTCTTC
TRBD2 | . | TRBJ2-2 | TRBV7-9 | CASSGTSGGYTGELFF | TGTGCCAGCAGCGGGACTAGCGGGGGGTACACCGGGGAGCTGTTTTTT
TRBD2 | . | TRBJ2-3 | TRBV24-1 | CATSATSGATDTQYF | TGTGCCACCAGTGCGACTAGCGGGGCCACAGATACGCAGTATTTT